This T cell receptor beta chain is drawn from a study of T cell responses to AZD1222 COVID-19 vaccine. Overall study findings and caveats: Sampling that yielded the repertoires occurred only after the peak T cell response.

Assay used: immunoSEQ multiplex PCR; TCRdb lists only in-frame clones, some missing. Altogether 70,000 to 95,000 clones are present, around 81% being singletons, with the ten largest covering less than 25%. V was clipped by 7 bases and J by 4 bases; unmatched bases: 6. This CDR3 region has 12 residues. Germline V gene lookup returns CDR1 SQVTM and CDR2 ANQGSEA. A remark on this clone: The antigen is undetermined.

The chain couples TRBV29-1 to TRBJ1-1; TRBD1 agrees at 7 bases. The clonotype was recovered from an adult in good health. This specimen was peripheral blood, taken on day 0 of AZD1222 vaccination. CDR3 protein: CSGGQVGTEAFF. In DNA form, the CDR3 reads TGCAGCGGCGGACAGGTTGGCACTGAAGCTTTCTTT. The full variable domain, its missing parts supplied by reference TRBV29-1 and TRBJ1-1, is SAVISQKPSRDICQRGTSLTIQCQVDSQVTMMFWYRQQPGQSLTLIATANQGSEATYESGFVIDKFPISRPNLTFSTLTVSNMSPEDSSIYLCSGGQVGTEAFFGQGTRLTVV.